This entry lists 11 T cell receptor beta chains sequenced from one sample in a study of blood T cell repertoires in COVID-19. The method was immunoSEQ multiplex PCR; TCRdb's version includes in-frame clones alone and lacks a portion of them. The top ten hold 12% of the sample, which has about 190,000 clones, around nine tenths seen once. Sequencing was carried out using peripheral blood. These receptors all come from a woman aged 70-85 years with COVID-19, enrolled during active disease.

The rearrangement joins TRBV7-9 to TRBJ2-3; 7 bases are shared with TRBD1. The CDR3 covers 15 residues. The V gene's germline CDR1 is SEHNR and CDR2 FQNEAQ (reference sequence). Trimming cost V 4 bases and J 4 bases; bases outside gene matches: 8. The CDR3 DNA follows: TGTGCCAGCAGCTCCCTAGGACAGGCCGCAGATACGCAGTATTTT. It codes for CASSSLGQAADTQYF.

This sequence joins TRBV6-5 and TRBJ1-3; D unclear. Germline CDR1 is MNHEY and CDR2 is SVGAGI. The CDR3 loop spans 15 amino acids. Trimming removed 2 bases from V and 0 bases from J, with 8 bases in between. The CDR3 loop is CASSYPGGSGNTIYF. DNA for the CDR3: TGTGCCAGCAGTTACCCCGGCGGCTCTGGAAACACCATATATTTT.

The chain recombines TRBV11-2 with TRBJ2-7; 14 bases are a match to TRBD2. The junction had 3 bases not matched to a gene; V was cut back by 5 bases and J by 6 bases. This CDR3 contains 14 residues. Germline lookup yields CDR1 SGHAT and CDR2 FQNNGV. CDR3 nucleotide sequence: TGTGCCAGCAGCCGACTAGCGGGAGGGCCCGAGCAGTACTTC. This translates into CASSRLAGGPEQYF.

This chain links TRBV6-4 with TRBJ2-3; maybe TRBD2 (6 bases). The V end lost 4 bases, the J end lost 2 bases, and 13 bases lay between the germline ends. The CDR3 is 15 residues long. Germline lookup yields CDR1 MRHNA and CDR2 SNTAGT. The CDR3 spells CASSVRAGPTDTQYF. DNA for the CDR3: TGTGCCAGCAGTGTTCGGGCGGGGCCCACAGATACGCAGTATTTT.

Many counts were recorded for this clone. The gene calls are TRBV19 and TRBJ2-1, with TRBD2 matching over 12 bases. Trimming took 1 base from V and 8 from J; bases not matched to a gene: 12. The CDR3 loop spans 18 amino acids. Germline values: CDR1 LNHDA, CDR2 SQIVND (reference sequence). CDR3 residues: CASSIGAQTSGSRHEQFF. CDR3 coding DNA: TGTGCCAGTAGTATAGGAGCTCAGACTAGCGGGAGTCGTCATGAGCAGTTCTTC.

This clone was seen only once. A read error may account for a junction end that differs from germline. The chain has TRBV30 and TRBJ2-1; D perhaps matches TRBD2 (6 bases). The CDR3 spans 10 residues. Germline assignment: CDR1 GTSNPN and CDR2 SVGIG (reference sequence). The CDR3 DNA reads TGTGCGTGGATGGGGGGTGAGCAGTTCTTC. This translates into CAWMGGEQFF.

V and J are TRBV27 and TRBJ1-2; 9 positions agree with TRBD1. The ends lost 6 bases at V and 8 bases at J; junction bases unmatched: 13. The CDR3 consists of 15 residues. Germline CDR1 reads MNHEY; CDR2 reads SMNVEV (reference sequence). CDR3 region: CASSLWGTGTTGYTF. The DNA for the CDR3 is TGTGCCAGCAGCCTCTGGGGGACAGGGACAACGGGCTACACCTTC.

The chain uses TRBV27 and TRBJ1-2; 8 bases are a match to TRBD1. The ends lost 7 bases at V and 6 bases at J; junction bases unmatched: 16. In germline, CDR1 is MNHEY, CDR2 SMNVEV (reference sequence). The CDR3 contains 16 residues. This CDR3 is CASKGDRVDRADGYTF. The CDR3 coding sequence is TGTGCCAGCAAGGGGGATAGAGTGGACAGGGCGGATGGCTACACCTTC.

V and J are TRBV3-1 (or the pseudogene TRBV3-2) and TRBJ2-3; TRBD1 matches 8 bases. The germline CDR1 and CDR2 sequences are LGHDT and YNNKEL (reference sequence). This CDR3 has 16 residues. Trimming removed 1 base from V and 4 bases from J; junction bases left unmatched: 7. The CDR3 DNA reads TGTGCCAGCAGCCAAGGTGGACAGGGCCGCGCAGATACGCAGTATTTT. Protein sequence: CASSQGGQGRADTQYF.

The rearrangement links TRBV5-1 to TRBJ2-7, with TRBD1 identical over 7 bases. This CDR3 contains 14 residues. Germline CDR1 reads SGHRS; CDR2 reads YFSETQ. J gave up 9 bases and V 0 bases, and 9 bases lay outside the gene matches. The CDR3 loop reads CASSLGEGGAGQYF. CDR3 in DNA: TGCGCCAGCAGCTTGGGAGAAGGGGGCGCGGGGCAGTACTTC.

The rearrangement links TRBV5-1 to TRBJ2-7; 9 bases align to TRBD2. Germline V lookup: CDR1 SGHRS, CDR2 YFSETQ. The CDR3 is 17 residues long. Unmatched junction bases numbered 8, after V lost 0 bases and J lost 1 base. This CDR3 is CASSLASSGEPSYEQYF. The CDR3 bases are TGCGCCAGCAGCTTGGCATCTAGCGGGGAACCTTCCTACGAGCAGTACTTC.